This record covers a single T cell receptor (beta chain). The target antigen is unknown. This entry is derived from a study of T-cell reconstitution after alpha-beta-depleted transplantation in children. The germline V gene encodes CDR1 MNHNS and CDR2 SASEGT. V was shortened by 5 bases and J by 2 bases, with 21 bases between the two germline ends. The CDR3 length is 17 residues. TCRbeta library construction was performed incorporating unique molecular identifiers. TCRdb fed the PCR reads into MiXCR, producing one record per CDR3 protein. The sample lists about 200,000 distinct CDR3 sequences, around 8.4% occurring once. General study results and limits: One year post-transplant, T-cell counts and diversity were largely derived from T cells produced anew.

The starting material was PBMCs, mostly from graft donor cells, obtained 360 days after TCRalphabeta/CD19-depleted stem cell transplant. The TCR sequence derives from a male patient aged 2 to 9 who had a stem cell transplant for acute myeloid leukemia, so the T cells may come from the graft donor. The chain recombines TRBV6-1 with TRBJ1-2; no reliable D call. In nucleotides, the CDR3 is TGTGCCAGCAGTCCCTTGTCTTACCAGCTAAGAAACTATGGCTACACCTTC. It yields the protein CASSPLSYQLRNYGYTF.